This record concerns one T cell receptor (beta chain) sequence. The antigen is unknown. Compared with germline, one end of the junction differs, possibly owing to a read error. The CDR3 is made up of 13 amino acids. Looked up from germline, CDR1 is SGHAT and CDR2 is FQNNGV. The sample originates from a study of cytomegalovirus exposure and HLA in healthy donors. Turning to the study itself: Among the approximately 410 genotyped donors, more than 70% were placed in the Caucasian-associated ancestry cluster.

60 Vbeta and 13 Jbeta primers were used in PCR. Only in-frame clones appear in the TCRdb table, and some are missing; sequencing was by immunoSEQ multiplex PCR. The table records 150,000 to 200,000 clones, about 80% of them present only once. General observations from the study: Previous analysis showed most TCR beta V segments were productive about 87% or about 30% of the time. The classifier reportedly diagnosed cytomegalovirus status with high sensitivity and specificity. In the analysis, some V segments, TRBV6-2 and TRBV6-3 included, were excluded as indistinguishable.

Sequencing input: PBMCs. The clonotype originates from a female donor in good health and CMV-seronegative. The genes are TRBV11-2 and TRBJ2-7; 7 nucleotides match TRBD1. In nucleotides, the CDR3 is TGTGCCAGCAGCGTAACCGGGACAGAGGGGCCCCACTTC. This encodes CASSVTGTEGPHF.